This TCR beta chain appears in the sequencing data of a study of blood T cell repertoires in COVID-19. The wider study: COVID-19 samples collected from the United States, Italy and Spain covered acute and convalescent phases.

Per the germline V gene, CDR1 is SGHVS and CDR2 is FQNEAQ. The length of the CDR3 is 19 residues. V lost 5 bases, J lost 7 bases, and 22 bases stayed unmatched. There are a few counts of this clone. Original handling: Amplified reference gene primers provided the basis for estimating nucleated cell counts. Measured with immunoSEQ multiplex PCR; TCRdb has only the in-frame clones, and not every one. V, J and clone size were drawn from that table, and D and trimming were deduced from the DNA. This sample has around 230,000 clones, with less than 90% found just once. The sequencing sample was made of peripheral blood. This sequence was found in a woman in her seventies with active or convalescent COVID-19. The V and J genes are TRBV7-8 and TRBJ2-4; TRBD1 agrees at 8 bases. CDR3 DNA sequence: TGTGCCAGCAGCACTCCAACCCGACAGGGGTCTTACCTCGGGAACATTCAGTACTTC. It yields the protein CASSTPTRQGSYLGNIQYF. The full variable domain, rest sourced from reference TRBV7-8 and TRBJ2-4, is GAGVSQSPRYKVAKRGQDVALRCDPISGHVSLFWYQQALGQGPEFLTYFQNEAQLDKSGLPSDRFFAERPEGSVSTLKIQRTQQEDSAVYLCASSTPTRQGSYLGNIQYFGAGTRLSVL.